The following is a T cell receptor (beta chain) sequence with its context. Its antigen is currently unknown. The entry originates in a study of T cell responses to AZD1222 COVID-19 vaccine. Generated by immunoSEQ multiplex PCR, the TCRdb table keeps only in-frame clones and is missing some. Of tens of thousands of clones in the sample, around 75% were seen once. Findings and caveats of the study: Just six people given AZD1222 tested seropositive at baseline. Recipients of two AZD1222 doses showed rising Spike-specific TCR breadth and depth. Sampled repertoires all dated from after the peak T cell response.

The V gene end was trimmed by 3 bases and the J gene end by 5 bases; junction bases not matched to a gene: 9. Germline values: CDR1 MGHRA, CDR2 YSYEKL. This CDR3 contains 16 residues. The sequencing used peripheral blood, collected on day 0 of AZD1222 vaccination. This sequence was found in an adult in good health. The chain joins TRBV4-1 to TRBJ2-7; TRBD1 aligns across 11 bases. The CDR3 sequence: CASSHRTGTGGNEQYF. The CDR3, as DNA: TGCGCCAGCAGCCATCGCACCGGGACAGGGGGAAACGAGCAGTACTTC.